This entry describes one T cell receptor (beta chain). Measured with immunoSEQ multiplex PCR; TCRdb has only the in-frame clones, and not every one. The table lists approximately 150,000 clones, more than 85% of them singletons. Germline CDR1 and CDR2: GTSNPN and SVGIG (reference sequence). The CDR3 consists of 12 residues. After removal of 1 base from V and 11 bases from J, the junction contained 4 bases not matched to a gene. This sample stems from a study of control samples from healthy donors and cancer patients. This TCR derives from a man aged 25 to 45 in good health. The specimen was blood. J is TRBJ1-4 and V is TRBV30, with TRBD1 identical over 7 bases. The CDR3 DNA is TGTGCCTGGAGTGCCACGACAGGGAAACTGTTTTTT. Encoded protein: CAWSATTGKLFF. Full variable domain (missing parts from reference TRBV30 and TRBJ1-4): SQTIHQWPATLVQPVGSPLSLECTVEGTSNPNLYWYRQAAGRGLQLLFYSVGIGQISSEVPQNLSASRPQDRQFILSSKKLLLSDSGFYLCAWSATTGKLFFGSGTQLSVL.